The next 6 T cell receptor beta chains were all read from a single sample in a study of T cell changes during pregnancy in multiple sclerosis. Here immunoSEQ multiplex PCR was the method, and the copy in TCRdb shows in-frame clones only, minus some. This table has around 80,000 clones, approximately 90% appearing once. Material: peripheral blood, obtained before pregnancy. Source of these receptors: a female donor with multiple sclerosis, enrolled in a pregnancy study.

The CDR3 region has the DNA TGTGCCAGCAGCTTAGCCGGACAGGGGGCCTCGAACACTGAAGCTTTCTTT. Amino acid sequence: CASSLAGQGASNTEAFF. The chain couples TRBV7-3 to TRBJ1-1; 11 bases line up with TRBD1. Germline V gene sequence: CDR1 SGHTA, CDR2 FQGTGA. This CDR3 has 17 residues. With V trimmed by 2 bases and J by 1 base, 6 bases remained unmatched.

The chain carries TRBV13 and TRBJ2-7; 8 nucleotides match TRBD2. Unmatched junction bases numbered 6, after V lost 1 base and J lost 4 bases. The germline V gene encodes CDR1 PRHDT and CDR2 FYEKMQ (reference sequence). The CDR3 has 15 residues. CDR3 residues: CASSLERGGVYEQYF. In DNA, the CDR3 is TGTGCCAGCAGCTTAGAACGGGGGGGGGTTTACGAGCAGTACTTC.

The rearrangement uses TRBV6-5 and TRBJ2-1, with TRBD2 identical over 8 bases. In germline, CDR1 is MNHEY, CDR2 SVGAGI. V lost 5 bases to trimming and J lost 8 bases; unmatched junction nucleotides: 8. The CDR3 loop spans 14 amino acids. The CDR3 loop reads CASSTGGRNYEQFF. The CDR3 coding sequence is TGTGCCAGCAGTACGGGGGGGCGGAACTATGAGCAGTTCTTC.

The gene calls are TRBV29-1 and TRBJ2-1; D might be TRBD1 (6 bases). Germline V CDR1 and CDR2: SQVTM, ANQGSEA. The CDR3 spans 11 residues. CDR3 loop: CTTFTGKEQFF. In DNA form, the CDR3 reads TGCACCACGTTTACAGGGAAAGAGCAGTTCTTC.

The chain links TRBV18 to TRBJ1-5, with no clear D. V lost 2 bases and J 6 bases, leaving 11 bases between the germline ends. The CDR3 runs 14 residues. CDR1 KGHSH and CDR2 LQKENI come from the germline V gene. The CDR3 nucleotides read TGTGCCAGCTCACCAACGACGGGGAGTCAGCCCCAGCATTTT. Translated, it gives CASSPTTGSQPQHF.

In DNA, the CDR3 is TGTGCCAGCAGGGGCGGGACTGTTGAGCAGTTCTTC. The encoded protein is CASRGGTVEQFF. This chain uses TRBV5-6 with TRBJ2-1; weak D call: TRBD2 (6 bases). Trimming stripped 5 bases from V and 9 bases from J, with 12 bases between. Germline CDR1 SGHDT, CDR2 YYEEEE. CDR3 length: 12 amino acids.